These T cell receptor beta chains were read from a single sample in a study of patients and donors after allogeneic stem cell transplantation. TCRdb passed the RT-PCR reads through MiXCR, listing each CDR3 protein once. The sample carries 150,000 to 200,000 distinct CDR3 sequences, 24% recorded once. Material: blood, either unsorted or a sorted T cell fraction (not recorded which). The receptors shown here come from a human donor who was either an allogeneic HSCT recipient or a stem cell or donor lymphocyte infusion donor (not recorded which). It is not recorded whose cells these are; they may come from a transplant donor. The CDR3 runs from the conserved cysteine through the conserved F or W. A D gene is named only where the DNA matches it firmly. Part of the rows lack a size; the others show once, few, many or a class for expanded clones.

v_call,clone_size,d_call,j_call,cdr3_aa,cdr3_nt
TRBV20-1,few,.,TRBJ2-7,CSASPRMGVTYEQYF,TGCAGTGCTAGCCCAAGGATGGGGGTTACCTACGAGCAGTACTTC
TRBV7-2,.,.,TRBJ1-4,CASSLAYGREKLFF,TGTGCCAGCAGCTTAGCGTACGGACGGGAAAAACTGTTTTTT
TRBV9,few,.,TRBJ2-2,CASSVADGRGPNTGELFF,TGTGCCAGCAGCGTAGCTGACGGAAGGGGCCCGAACACCGGGGAGCTGTTTTTT
TRBV5-1,many,.,TRBJ1-1,CASSLAAGTHMNTEAFF,TGCGCCAGCAGCTTGGCGGCTGGGACACACATGAACACTGAAGCTTTCTTT
TRBV30,.,TRBD2,TRBJ2-5,CAWTLGQAGMETQYF,TGTGCCTGGACCCTTGGGCAAGCGGGGATGGAGACCCAGTACTTC
TRBV29-1,.,.,TRBJ2-3,CSALGGRTDTQYF,TGCAGCGCCCTGGGAGGACGCACAGATACGCAGTATTTT
TRBV5-6,.,.,TRBJ2-4,CASSAQGTKNIQYF,TGTGCCAGCAGCGCTCAGGGTACCAAAAACATTCAGTACTTC
TRBV2,medium-sized,TRBD1,TRBJ2-5,CASSWTGLSGETQYF,TGTGCCAGCAGTTGGACAGGCCTTAGTGGGGAGACCCAGTACTTC
TRBV18,.,.,TRBJ1-2,CASSPLSTYPRELADGYTF,TGTGCCAGCTCACCACTTAGCACTTATCCCAGGGAGTTAGCGGACGGCTACACCTTC
TRBV12-3/TRBV12-4,.,TRBD2,TRBJ2-1,CASSFGTSGIGNEQFF,TGTGCCAGCAGTTTTGGGACTAGCGGGATTGGTAATGAGCAGTTCTTC
TRBV20-1,few,TRBD1,TRBJ1-4,CSAEQGAREKLFF,TGCAGTGCGGAACAGGGGGCTCGGGAAAAACTGTTTTTT
TRBV10-3,few,.,TRBJ1-2,CAISESYSYGYTF,TGTGCCATCAGTGAGTCATACAGCTATGGCTACACCTTC
TRBV6-2/TRBV6-3,.,.,TRBJ1-2,CASSYPPTNYGYTF,TGTGCCAGCAGTTACCCTCCAACTAACTATGGCTACACCTTC
TRBV11-3,.,.,TRBJ2-1,CASSLDPTGNEQFF,TGTGCCAGCAGCTTAGATCCGACGGGCAATGAGCAGTTCTTC
TRBV19,few,.,TRBJ1-3,CASSMQRISGNTIYF,TGTGCCAGTAGTATGCAGCGGATCTCTGGAAACACCATATATTTT
TRBV4-2,.,TRBD2,TRBJ2-7,CASSQGAGGPSYEQYF,TGTGCCAGCAGCCAAGGGGCGGGAGGGCCTTCCTACGAGCAGTACTTC
TRBV28,.,TRBD2,TRBJ2-3,CASSRTSGGRSTDTQYF,TGTGCCAGCTCCCGGACTAGCGGGGGGCGAAGCACAGATACGCAGTATTTT
TRBV3-1,.,.,TRBJ2-3,CASSDRTDTQYF,TGTGCCAGCAGTGACAGGACAGATACGCAGTATTTT
TRBV7-2,few,.,TRBJ2-5,CASSLDSGLQETQYF,TGTGCCAGCAGCTTAGACTCCGGGCTCCAAGAGACCCAGTACTTC
TRBV9,.,TRBD1,TRBJ2-7,CASETRTGGRYEQYF,TGTGCCAGCGAAACGCGGACAGGGGGCCGTTACGAGCAGTACTTC
TRBV15,few,.,TRBJ2-7,CATSREGYEQYF,TGTGCCACCAGCAGAGAAGGTTACGAGCAGTACTTC
TRBV5-1,.,.,TRBJ1-4,CASSYSAAQSEKLFF,TGCGCCAGCAGCTATTCCGCAGCACAGAGTGAAAAACTGTTTTTT
TRBV29-1,few,TRBD1,TRBJ2-7,CSVELGTVQEQYF,TGCAGCGTTGAACTTGGGACAGTACAAGAGCAGTACTTC
TRBV7-2,many,.,TRBJ2-1,CASSRSAHNEQFF,TGTGCCAGCAGTCGGTCGGCTCACAATGAGCAGTTCTTC
TRBV6-1,few,TRBD1,TRBJ1-1,CASPPGQGAISYTEAFF,TGTGCCAGCCCACCGGGACAGGGGGCGATTAGCTACACTGAAGCTTTCTTT
TRBV6-6,.,.,TRBJ1-1,CASSWTKAEAFF,TGTGCCAGCAGCTGGACGAAGGCTGAAGCTTTCTTT
TRBV20-1,.,.,TRBJ2-7,CSARSGHEFDEQYF,TGCAGTGCTAGGTCGGGACATGAATTCGACGAGCAGTACTTC
TRBV7-9,many,TRBD1,TRBJ1-1,CASSAPGQGITEAFF,TGTGCCAGCAGCGCCCCGGGACAGGGAATCACTGAAGCTTTCTTT
TRBV7-9,few,.,TRBJ1-1,CASSIGWGAGTEAFF,TGTGCCAGCAGCATCGGATGGGGGGCCGGCACTGAAGCTTTCTTT
TRBV6-1,few,.,TRBJ1-2,CASSESGRSYGYTF,TGTGCCAGCAGTGAATCCGGACGGAGCTATGGCTACACCTTC
TRBV12-3/TRBV12-4,.,.,TRBJ1-1,CASSWGGGLTTEAFF,TGTGCCAGCAGTTGGGGGGGAGGACTGACTACTGAAGCTTTCTTT
TRBV29-1,.,TRBD1,TRBJ2-3,CSVEEGTGGRVSTDTQYF,TGCAGCGTTGAAGAAGGGACAGGGGGCCGAGTTAGCACAGATACGCAGTATTTT
TRBV5-1,few,.,TRBJ2-5,CASSLYVGPPLYF,TGCGCCAGCAGCTTGTATGTTGGGCCTCCGTTGTACTTC
TRBV9,.,.,TRBJ1-1,CASSPARAMTEAFF,TGTGCCAGCAGCCCAGCCCGGGCAATGACTGAAGCTTTCTTT
TRBV20-1,few,.,TRBJ1-3,CSARPAGVPSGNTIYF,TGCAGTGCTAGACCGGCAGGGGTGCCCTCTGGAAACACCATATATTTT
TRBV28,few,.,TRBJ2-3,CASSLYHGGTDTQYF,TGTGCCAGCAGTTTATATCATGGGGGCACAGATACGCAGTATTTT
TRBV9,few,.,TRBJ1-1,CASSVTGTMNTEAFF,TGTGCCAGCAGCGTAACGGGGACCATGAACACTGAAGCTTTCTTT
TRBV10-3,.,.,TRBJ2-4,CAISEGRVVGDIQYF,TGTGCCATCAGTGAAGGCAGAGTAGTGGGAGACATTCAGTACTTC
TRBV4-3,.,.,TRBJ1-4,CASSTLWGIREKLFF,TGCGCCAGCAGCACCCTTTGGGGGATCAGGGAAAAACTGTTTTTT
TRBV7-6,.,TRBD1,TRBJ1-1,CASSSRDRKGGTEAFF,TGTGCCAGCAGCTCCCGGGACAGGAAGGGGGGCACTGAAGCTTTCTTT
TRBV12-3/TRBV12-4,.,.,TRBJ2-1,CASSPRVDGEQFF,TGTGCCAGCAGCCCCCGAGTGGACGGTGAGCAGTTCTTC
TRBV5-1,few,TRBD1,TRBJ2-7,CASSIRDRVSEQYF,TGCGCCAGCAGCATCCGGGACAGGGTAAGCGAGCAGTACTTC
TRBV18,many,.,TRBJ1-5,CASSPSLDQPQHF,TGTGCCAGCTCACCCAGCCTTGATCAGCCCCAGCATTTT
TRBV6-5,few,TRBD1,TRBJ1-6,CASTNRGSYNSPLHF,TGTGCCAGCACAAACAGGGGCTCATATAATTCACCCCTCCACTTT
TRBV5-1,few,.,TRBJ1-2,CASSLLVGVYGYTF,TGCGCCAGCAGCTTGCTCGTCGGGGTCTATGGCTACACCTTC
TRBV3-1,few,TRBD1,TRBJ1-6,CASSHPGQEINSPLHF,TGTGCCAGCAGCCACCCGGGACAGGAGATTAATTCACCCCTCCACTTT
TRBV18,.,TRBD1,TRBJ1-1,CASSLNRGVDTEAFF,TGTGCCAGCTCGCTTAACAGGGGTGTGGACACTGAAGCTTTCTTT
TRBV7-3,.,.,TRBJ2-3,CASSSSLGTDTQYF,TGTGCCAGCAGCTCGAGTCTCGGCACAGATACGCAGTATTTT
TRBV29-1,many,.,TRBJ1-1,CSVEDLSRAGGAFF,TGCAGCGTTGAAGATCTGAGCAGGGCGGGAGGAGCTTTCTTT
TRBV4-1,.,.,TRBJ1-2,CASSYREANYGYTF,TGCGCCAGCAGCTACAGGGAAGCTAACTATGGCTACACCTTC
TRBV3-1,many,.,TRBJ2-1,CASSPPVVGASNEQFF,TGTGCCAGCAGCCCCCCAGTTGTCGGGGCCTCCAATGAGCAGTTCTTC
TRBV20-1,.,.,TRBJ2-7,CSASASTPIPGEQYF,TGCAGTGCTAGTGCTAGTACACCAATCCCGGGGGAGCAGTACTTC
TRBV5-1,many,.,TRBJ1-2,CASRAEQGTAYGYTF,TGCGCCAGCAGGGCCGAACAGGGAACAGCTTATGGCTACACCTTC
TRBV5-6,.,.,TRBJ1-4,CASSLDRPGKLFF,TGTGCCAGCAGCTTGGACCGTCCTGGGAAACTGTTTTTT